The T cell receptor (beta chain) described here comes from a study of CD8 T cells in ankylosing spondylitis. CDR3 length equals 15 residues. CDR1 DFQATT and CDR2 SNEGSKA come from the germline V gene (reference sequence). The V end was cut by 4 bases, the J end by 1 base, with 15 bases between. Study-level results: A TCR beta motif made of eight highly homologous variants seemed typical of ankylosing spondylitis blood.

This clonotype was picked up many times. Its antigen is unidentified. TCRdb recomputed calls from the 5' RACE reads with MiXCR, one row per CDR3 protein. Counted here are 250,000 or so distinct CDR3 sequences, 20% to 30% occurring once; the ten biggest clones make up 0.5% to 0.65%. Sequences were obtained from blood, either unsorted or a sorted T cell fraction (not recorded which). This TCR was sampled from a male donor with ankylosing spondylitis or in good health (not recorded which). The chain combines TRBV20-1 with TRBJ2-3; D possibly matches TRBD1 or TRBD2 (7 bases each). This CDR3 reads CSATDRAGGTDTQYF. CDR3 DNA: TGCAGTGCTACCGACAGGGCGGGGGGCACAGATACGCAGTATTTT.